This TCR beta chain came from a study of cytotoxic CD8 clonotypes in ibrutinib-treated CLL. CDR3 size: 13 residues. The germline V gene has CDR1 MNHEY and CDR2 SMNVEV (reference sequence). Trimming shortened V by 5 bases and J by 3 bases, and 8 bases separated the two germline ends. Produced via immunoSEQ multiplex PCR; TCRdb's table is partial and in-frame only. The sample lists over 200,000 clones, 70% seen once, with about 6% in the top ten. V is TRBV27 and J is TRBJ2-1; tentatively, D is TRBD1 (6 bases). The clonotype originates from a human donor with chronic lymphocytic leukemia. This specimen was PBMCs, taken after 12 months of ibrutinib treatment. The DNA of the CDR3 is TGTGCCAGCAGTCGGACAGTCTACAATGAGCAGTTCTTC. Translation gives CASSRTVYNEQFF.